The subject of this entry is one T cell receptor (beta chain). Which antigen it targets is not known. Base qualities are not provided; no much larger clone lies one nucleotide away. The data derive from a study of blood T cells in healthy people across ages (dated by TCRdb to the mid-2010s). With respect to the entire study: Template switching captured roughly one uniquely barcoded TCR beta cDNA molecule per two T cells in model experiments. The study measured age-related changes in TCR beta repertoire diversity using deep sequencing normalized with unique cDNA molecular identifiers. The donors were divided into four age groups: young (average around 15 years), middle-aged (about 41), aged (about 60) and long-lived (approximately 74). To avoid experimental bias, donors of different ages were randomly spread across the sequencing lanes. The study analyzed two additional independent replicas of 1 million unique cDNA reads from the same blood draw for two donors, one aged 18 to 29 and one aged 80 or older.

Libraries came from 5' RACE. Sequencing relied on an Illumina HiSeq 2500. A second PCR of 7 to 11 cycles was run with a J-beta primer mix and a sample-barcoded 5' primer. A template-switch 5' adaptor carrying 12 random nucleotides introduced a unique molecular identifier onto each TCR beta cDNA molecule. At least 3 million CDR3-containing paired-end reads were obtained from each sample. The Mint cDNA synthesis kit, primed by a TRBC-specific oligonucleotide, was used to synthesize first-strand cDNA from all RNA. All cDNA was treated with uracil-DNA glycosylase and then went through a first 18-cycle PCR with the universal primers M1SS and BC2_uni_R. In the authors' own workflow: Each sample was normalized by randomly selecting 1 million high-quality reads, each carrying a distinct molecular identifier. Reads with shared molecular identifiers were discarded instead of being binned into consensus sequences. MiTCR, with a Q25 quality threshold and the strictest error-elimination algorithm, was used for CDR3 identification, clonotype clustering and error correction. Lower-bound total TCR beta diversity was estimated with a nonparametric unseen species model using Euler transformation. Using fastp at Q25 and MiXCR, TCRdb reprocessed the public reads and kept productive beta chains. Rows matching on CDR3 protein sequence are summarized as one entry with the most common DNA and genes. The V and J calls, along with clone size, are taken from TCRdb and not from the paper's own processing. This sample is represented by 1.5 million or so distinct CDR3 sequences; approximately 39% of them were singletons. The top ten clonotypes cover approximately 4.1% of the sample.

Donors were 30 to 45 systemically healthy Caucasian individuals from Russia aged roughly 6 to 90 years. Each donor gave 8 to 10 milliliters of peripheral blood, drawn into EDTA-treated Vacutainer tubes. Ficoll-Paque density-gradient centrifugation was used to isolate PBMCs, with at least 7 million obtained per sample. Trizol reagent was used to extract total RNA from the PBMCs, yielding at least 6 micrograms per sample. For every donor, an aliquot of PBMCs went through flow cytometry to measure the percentages of naive CD45RAhigh/CD27high T cells. Reading the germline V gene gives CDR1 SQVTM and CDR2 ANQGSEA. V is clipped by 3 bases and J by 0 bases, and the sequence between their germline boundaries is 10 bases long. The CDR3 sequence holds 14 residues, the cysteine and phenylalanine included. The CDR3 DNA has 42 bases and is translated from base 1. Paper-wide results and their limitations: Observed TCR beta diversity per million T cells fell roughly linearly with age, and a significant reduction was already apparent by age roughly 40. Because profiling used bulk unsorted PBMCs, naive and antigen-experienced compartments could not be compared conclusively. Compared with the aged group, the long-lived group had more naive CD4+ T cells, fewer expanded clones and increased TCR diversity, suggesting age selection. Estimates of total diversity based on one million sequenced T cells were considered lower bounds and underestimates. Because donor CMV infection status was unknown, age-related changes in expanded clonotypes were potentially confounded. The percentage of naive T cells measured by flow cytometry correlated strongly with observed TCR beta diversity.

This receptor chain uses TRBV29-1 and TRBJ2-3; the D gene identity is not certain. Sequenced sample: blood. The receptor's source is a woman aged 18-29 years in good health. The sequence in DNA is TGCAGCGTTGAGGGATTATGGAGCACAGATACGCAGTATTTT. The encoded protein is CSVEGLWSTDTQYF.